Listed below are T cell receptor beta chains from one sample, sequenced in a study of cytotoxic CD8 clonotypes in ibrutinib-treated CLL. Data came from immunoSEQ multiplex PCR; TCRdb stores just in-frame clones and leaves some out. The sample includes around 97,000 clones, roughly 80% of them seen just once. This sample comprised PBMCs, obtained after 12 months of ibrutinib treatment. The receptor source for this set is a human donor with chronic lymphocytic leukemia. Each CDR3 is given with its conserved first and last residue. The D gene is left open where the match is weak. For some rows the clone size is stated as once, few or many, or as a class when expanded; others skip it.

v_call	d_call	clone_size	j_call	cdr3_nt	cdr3_aa
TRBV6-5	-	many	TRBJ1-1	TGTGCCAGCAGACCACAGCAGGGCGGCACTGAAGCTTTCTTT	CASRPQQGGTEAFF
TRBV7-4	-	-	TRBJ2-5	TGTGCCAGCAGCTCCCGGGACCACAGAGGAGAGACCCAGTACTTC	CASSSRDHRGETQYF
TRBV7-9	TRBD2	-	TRBJ2-1	TGTGCCAGCACGGGACTAGCGACTAATGAGCAGTTCTTC	CASTGLATNEQFF
TRBV30	-	few	TRBJ1-5	TGTGCCTGGAGTGGCTCAGATCATCAGCCCCAGCATTTT	CAWSGSDHQPQHF
TRBV2	TRBD1	-	TRBJ2-6	TGTGCCAGCAGTGGGGACAGGAGCTCTGGGGCCAACGTCCTGACTTTC	CASSGDRSSGANVLTF
TRBV4-3	TRBD1	once	TRBJ1-6	TGCGCCAGCAGCCAAGATCAGGGACAGGCACCCCTCCACTTT	CASSQDQGQAPLHF
TRBV6-5	TRBD1	-	TRBJ2-7	TGTAAGAGCCGGGACAGGGTATACGAGCAGTACTTC	CKSRDRVYEQYF
TRBV4-1	-	-	TRBJ1-5	TGCGCCAGCAGCCAAGATTGGCCCGGGACCCCCAATCAGCCCCAGCATTTT	CASSQDWPGTPNQPQHF
TRBV5-1	-	-	TRBJ1-2	TGCGCCAGCAGCTTGGCGGGGGAAGGCTACACCTTC	CASSLAGEGYTF
TRBV6-5	-	-	TRBJ1-2	TGTGCCAGCAGCAACACCGGGACGTATGGCTACACCTTC	CASSNTGTYGYTF
TRBV5-1	-	-	TRBJ2-1	TGCGCCAGCAGCGAGGGTTATACCTACAATGAGCAGTTCTTC	CASSEGYTYNEQFF